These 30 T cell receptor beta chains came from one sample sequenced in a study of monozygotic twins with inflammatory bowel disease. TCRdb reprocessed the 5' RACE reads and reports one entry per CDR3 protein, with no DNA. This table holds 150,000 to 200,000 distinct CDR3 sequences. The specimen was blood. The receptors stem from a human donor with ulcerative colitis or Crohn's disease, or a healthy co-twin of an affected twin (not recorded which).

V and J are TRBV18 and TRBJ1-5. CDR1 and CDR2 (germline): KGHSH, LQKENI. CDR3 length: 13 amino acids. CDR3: CASSGQVDQLQHF.

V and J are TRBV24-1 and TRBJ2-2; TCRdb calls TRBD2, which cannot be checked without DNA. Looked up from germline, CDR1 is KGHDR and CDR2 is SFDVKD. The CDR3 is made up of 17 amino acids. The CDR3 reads CATSDFRLTTNTGELFF.

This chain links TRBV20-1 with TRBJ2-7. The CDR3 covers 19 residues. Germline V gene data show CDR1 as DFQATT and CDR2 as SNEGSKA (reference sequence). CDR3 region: CSARDRVVSFGVTDYEQYF.

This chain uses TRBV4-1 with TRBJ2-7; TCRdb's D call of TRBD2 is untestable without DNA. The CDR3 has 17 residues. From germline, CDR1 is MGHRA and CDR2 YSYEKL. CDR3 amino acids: CASSPSVVAGRSYEQYF.

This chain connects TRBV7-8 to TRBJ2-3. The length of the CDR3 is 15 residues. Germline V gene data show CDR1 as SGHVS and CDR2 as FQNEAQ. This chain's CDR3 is CASSLANQPTDTQYF.

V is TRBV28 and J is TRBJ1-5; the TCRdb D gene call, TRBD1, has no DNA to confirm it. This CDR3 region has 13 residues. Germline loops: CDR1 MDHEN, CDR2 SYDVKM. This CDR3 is CANAQGAGQPQHF.

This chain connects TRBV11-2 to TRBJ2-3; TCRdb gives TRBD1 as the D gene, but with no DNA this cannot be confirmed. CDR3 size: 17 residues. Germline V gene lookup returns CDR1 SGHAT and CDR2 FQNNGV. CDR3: CASSSGSGERRTDTQYF. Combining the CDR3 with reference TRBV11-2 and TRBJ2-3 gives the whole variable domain EAGVAQSPRYKIIEKRQSVAFWCNPISGHATLYWYQQILGQGPKLLIQFQNNGVVDDSQLPKDRFSAERLKGVDSTLKIQPAKLEDSAVYLCASSSGSGERRTDTQYFGPGTRLTVL.

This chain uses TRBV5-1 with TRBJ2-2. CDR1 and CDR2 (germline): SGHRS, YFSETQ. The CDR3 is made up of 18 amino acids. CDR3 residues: CASSLVGPDSYHTGELFF.

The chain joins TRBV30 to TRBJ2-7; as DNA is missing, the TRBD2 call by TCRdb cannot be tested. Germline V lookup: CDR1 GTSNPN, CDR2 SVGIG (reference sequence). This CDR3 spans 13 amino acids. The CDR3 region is CAWSVPGLYEQYF.

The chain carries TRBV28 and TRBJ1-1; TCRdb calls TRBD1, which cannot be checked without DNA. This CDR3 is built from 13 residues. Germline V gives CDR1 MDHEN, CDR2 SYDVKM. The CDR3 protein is CASSTLDSLEAFF. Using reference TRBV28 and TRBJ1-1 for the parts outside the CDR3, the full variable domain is DVKVTQSSRYLVKRTGEKVFLECVQDMDHENMFWYRQDPGLGLRLIYFSYDVKMKEKGDIPEGYSVSREKKERFSLILESASTNQTSMYLCASSTLDSLEAFFGQGTRLTVV.

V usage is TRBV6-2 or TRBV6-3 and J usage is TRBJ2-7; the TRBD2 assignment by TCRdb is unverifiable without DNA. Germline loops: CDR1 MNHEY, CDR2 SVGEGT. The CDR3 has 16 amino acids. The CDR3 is CASSYFGTSGRAEQYF.

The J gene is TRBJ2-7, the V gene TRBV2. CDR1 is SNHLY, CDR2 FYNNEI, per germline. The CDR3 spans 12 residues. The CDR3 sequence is CASSEQIYEQYF. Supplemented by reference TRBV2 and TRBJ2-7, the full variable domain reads EPEVTQTPSHQVTQMGQEVILRCVPISNHLYFYWYRQILGQKVEFLVSFYNNEISEKSEIFDDQFSVERPDGSNFTLKIRSTKLEDSAMYFCASSEQIYEQYFGPGTRLTVT.

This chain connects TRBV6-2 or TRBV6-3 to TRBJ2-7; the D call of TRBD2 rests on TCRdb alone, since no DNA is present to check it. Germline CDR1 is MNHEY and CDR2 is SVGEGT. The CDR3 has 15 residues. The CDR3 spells CASSQRADWYYEQYF.

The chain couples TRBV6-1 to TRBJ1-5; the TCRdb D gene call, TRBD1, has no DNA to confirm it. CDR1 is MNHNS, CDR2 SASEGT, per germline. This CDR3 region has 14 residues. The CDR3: CASSREQGNQPQHF.

CDR3 in amino acids: CANPGEYNEQFF. V gene TRBV21-1 combines with J gene TRBJ2-1; TCRdb proposes TRBD1, but this gene call is untestable without DNA. TRBV21-1 is classified as a pseudogene. This CDR3 is 12 amino acids long.

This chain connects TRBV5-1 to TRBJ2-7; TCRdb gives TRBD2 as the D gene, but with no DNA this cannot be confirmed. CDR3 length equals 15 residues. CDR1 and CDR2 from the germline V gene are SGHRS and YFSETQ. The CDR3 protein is CASSRPFSETYEQYF.

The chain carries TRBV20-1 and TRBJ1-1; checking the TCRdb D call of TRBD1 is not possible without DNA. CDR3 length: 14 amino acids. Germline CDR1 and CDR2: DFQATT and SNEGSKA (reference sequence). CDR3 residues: CSASQGALNTEAFF.

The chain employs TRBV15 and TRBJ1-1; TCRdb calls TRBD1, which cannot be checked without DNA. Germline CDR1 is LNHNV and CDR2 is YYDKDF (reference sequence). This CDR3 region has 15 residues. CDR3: CATSREGRGRTEAFF. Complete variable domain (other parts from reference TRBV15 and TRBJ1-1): DAMVIQNPRYQVTQFGKPVTLSCSQTLNHNVMYWYQQKSSQAPKLLFHYYDKDFNNEADTPDNFQSRRPNTSFCFLDIRSPGLGDTAMYLCATSREGRGRTEAFFGQGTRLTVV.

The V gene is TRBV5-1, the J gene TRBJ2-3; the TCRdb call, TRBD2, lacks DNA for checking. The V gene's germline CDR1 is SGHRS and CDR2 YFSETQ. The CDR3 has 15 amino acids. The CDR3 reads CASSLLPSGTDTQYF.

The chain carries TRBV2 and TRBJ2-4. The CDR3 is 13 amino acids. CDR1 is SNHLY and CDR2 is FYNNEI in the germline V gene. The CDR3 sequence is CASSAGAKNIQYF.

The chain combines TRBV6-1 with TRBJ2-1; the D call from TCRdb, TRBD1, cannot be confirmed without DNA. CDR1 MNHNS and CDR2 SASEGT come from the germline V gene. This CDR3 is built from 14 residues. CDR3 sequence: CASTGDRGHNEQFF.

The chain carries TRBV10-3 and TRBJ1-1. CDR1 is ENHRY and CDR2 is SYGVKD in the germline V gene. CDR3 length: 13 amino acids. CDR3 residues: CAIRRRVNTEAFF.

CDR3 in amino acids: CASSWLAGYYEQYF. The chain combines TRBV6-2 or TRBV6-3 with TRBJ2-7; as DNA is missing, the TRBD2 call by TCRdb cannot be tested. Germline-derived CDR1 and CDR2 are MNHEY and SVGEGT. The CDR3 is made up of 14 amino acids.

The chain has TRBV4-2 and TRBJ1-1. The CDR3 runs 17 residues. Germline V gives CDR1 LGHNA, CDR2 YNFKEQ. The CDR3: CASSLYPAGLQNTEAFF.

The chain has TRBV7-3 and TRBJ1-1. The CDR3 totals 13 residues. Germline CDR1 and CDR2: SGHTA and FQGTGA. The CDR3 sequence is CASTPGQWTEAFF. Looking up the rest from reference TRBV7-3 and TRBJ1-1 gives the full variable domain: GAGVSQTPSNKVTEKGKYVELRCDPISGHTALYWYRQSLGQGPEFLIYFQGTGAADDSGLPNDRFFAVRPEGSVSTLKIQRTERGDSAVYLCASTPGQWTEAFFGQGTRLTVV.

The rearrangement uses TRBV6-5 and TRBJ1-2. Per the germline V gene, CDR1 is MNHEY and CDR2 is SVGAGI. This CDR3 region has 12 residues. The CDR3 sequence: CASTQWGYGYTF.

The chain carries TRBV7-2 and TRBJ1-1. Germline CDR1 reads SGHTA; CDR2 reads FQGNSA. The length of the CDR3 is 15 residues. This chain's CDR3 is CASSLRRVSNTEAFF.

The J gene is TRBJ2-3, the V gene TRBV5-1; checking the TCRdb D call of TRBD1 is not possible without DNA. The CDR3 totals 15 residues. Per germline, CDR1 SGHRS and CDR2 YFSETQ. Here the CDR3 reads CANSLEGGGVDTQYF.

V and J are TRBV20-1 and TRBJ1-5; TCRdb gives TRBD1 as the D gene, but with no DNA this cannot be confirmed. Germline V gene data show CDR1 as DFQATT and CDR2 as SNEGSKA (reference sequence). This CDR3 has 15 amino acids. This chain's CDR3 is CSATRGQGQGQPQHF.

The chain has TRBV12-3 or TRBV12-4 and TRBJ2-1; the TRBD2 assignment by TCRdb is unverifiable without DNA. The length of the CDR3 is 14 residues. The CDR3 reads CASSVSGRDNEQFF.